This T cell receptor (beta chain) was obtained from a study of blood T cell repertoires in COVID-19. Across the study: Both acute and convalescent COVID-19 samples were obtained from the United States, Italy and Spain. T cells, B-cell-depleted T cells, or PBMCs provided the cDNA or gDNA that served as material.

The CDR3 contains 16 residues. J gave up 4 bases and V 0 bases, and 5 bases lay outside the gene matches. The germline CDR1 and CDR2 sequences are SEHNR and FQNEAQ (reference sequence). This table comes from immunoSEQ multiplex PCR, and its TCRdb copy is limited to in-frame clones, with some not included. The repertoire consists of 400,000 or so clones, with approximately 85% occurring once and the leading ten covering around 1.9%. Individuals drawn from approximately 22 US areas were about 18 to 90 years old. Participants' own reports of clinical history determined their cohort assignment. This clone came up once.

The chain has TRBV7-9 and TRBJ1-4, with 7 bases that match TRBD1. Source material: PBMCs or T cells enriched from blood (not recorded which). This sequence originates from a woman between 40 and 50 years old with acute COVID-19. CDR3 nucleotide sequence: TGTGCCAGCAGCTTAGCAGGAGGGGGCGTTAATGAAAAACTGTTTTTT. Translated, it gives CASSLAGGGVNEKLFF. Filled out from reference TRBV7-9 and TRBJ1-4, the complete variable domain reads DTGVSQNPRHKITKRGQNVTFRCDPISEHNRLYWYRQTLGQGPEFLTYFQNEAQLEKSRLLSDRFSAERPKGSFSTLEIQRTEQGDSAMYLCASSLAGGGVNEKLFFGSGTQLSVL.